This T cell receptor (beta chain) derives from a study of shared clonotypes between healthy human individuals. Assay runs were performed at deep level. Unsorted PBMC DNA sequencing spanned ten immunoSEQ deep assay plates. Here immunoSEQ multiplex PCR was the method, and the copy in TCRdb shows in-frame clones only, minus some. The data hold 75,000 to 100,000 clones, with approximately 44% observed a single time. Every donor was a Caucasian adult from Nashville, Tennessee. The clonotype was recovered from a woman aged 40 to 49 in good health. Some clones in this sample may be carry-over from other donors' samples. The sequencing input was PBMCs.

The CDR3 bases are TGTGCCAGTACCCCCACGACTAGCGGGAGCACAGATACGCAGTATTTT. As protein: CASTPTTSGSTDTQYF. The gene calls are TRBV19 and TRBJ2-3, with TRBD2 identical over 10 bases. The germline gives CDR1 LNHDA, CDR2 SQIVND (reference sequence). There are 16 residues in the CDR3. The J segment lost 0 bases and the V segment lost 7 bases, leaving 7 bases of the junction unmatched.